The text below deals with one T cell receptor beta chain. Its antigen is not known. This entry comes from a study of T cells in localized non-small cell lung cancer. Points from the study as a whole: Heterogeneity within the tumor remains possible, as just one region underwent sequencing.

Some clones are missing from TCRdb's copy, which holds only in-frame ones; the method was immunoSEQ multiplex PCR. The table has over 70,000 clones, 80% to 90% seen once. V was trimmed by 1 base and J by 5 bases, leaving 8 bases between them. Per the germline V gene, CDR1 is SGHVS and CDR2 is FQNEAQ. The CDR3 is made up of 13 amino acids. The TCR sequence derives from a male donor older than 55 with stage III squamous cell lung carcinoma. This sample comprised peripheral blood, obtained before any cancer treatment. The chain carries TRBV7-8 and TRBJ1-2; D possibly corresponds to TRBD1 (6 bases). The CDR3 DNA sequence: TGTGCCAGCAGCTTAGACAGGGAATATGGCTACACCTTC. Residues: CASSLDREYGYTF.